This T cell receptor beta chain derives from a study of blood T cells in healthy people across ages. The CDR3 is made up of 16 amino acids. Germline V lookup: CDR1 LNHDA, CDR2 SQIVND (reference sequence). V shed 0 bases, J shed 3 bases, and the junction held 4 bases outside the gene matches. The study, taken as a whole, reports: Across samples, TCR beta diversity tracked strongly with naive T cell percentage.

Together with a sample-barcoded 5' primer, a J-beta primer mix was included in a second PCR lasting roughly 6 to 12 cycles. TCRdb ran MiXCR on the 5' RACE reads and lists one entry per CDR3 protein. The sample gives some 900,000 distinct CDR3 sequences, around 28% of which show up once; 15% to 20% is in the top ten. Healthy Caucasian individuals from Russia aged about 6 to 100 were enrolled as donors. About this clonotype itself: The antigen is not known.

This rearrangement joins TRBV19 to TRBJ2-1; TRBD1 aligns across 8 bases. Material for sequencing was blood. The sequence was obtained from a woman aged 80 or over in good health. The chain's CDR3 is CASSIDMGTGYNEQFF. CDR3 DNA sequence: TGTGCCAGTAGTATAGATATGGGGACAGGCTACAATGAGCAGTTCTTC.